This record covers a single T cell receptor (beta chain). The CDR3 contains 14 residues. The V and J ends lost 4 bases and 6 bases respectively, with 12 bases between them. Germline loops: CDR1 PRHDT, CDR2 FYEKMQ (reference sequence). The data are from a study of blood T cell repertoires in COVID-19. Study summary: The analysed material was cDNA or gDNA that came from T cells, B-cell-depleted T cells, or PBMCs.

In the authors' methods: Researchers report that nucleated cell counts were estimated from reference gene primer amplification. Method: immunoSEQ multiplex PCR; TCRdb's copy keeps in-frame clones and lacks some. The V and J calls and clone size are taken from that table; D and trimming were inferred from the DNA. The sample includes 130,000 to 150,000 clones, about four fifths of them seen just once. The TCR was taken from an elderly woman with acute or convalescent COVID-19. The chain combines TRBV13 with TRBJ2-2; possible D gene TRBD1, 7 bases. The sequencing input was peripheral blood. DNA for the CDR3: TGTGCCAGCAGCTCTTCAGGGGGGTCCGGGGAGCTGTTTTTT. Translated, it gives CASSSSGGSGELFF.